A selection of T cell receptor beta chains follows, all from one sample in a study of Graves' ophthalmopathy and Graves' hyperthyroidism. TCRdb reprocessed the multiplex PCR reads via MiXCR and lists one record per CDR3 protein. Among under 250,000 distinct CDR3 sequences listed, less than 30% were seen once. Sequenced input: peripheral blood. The receptors come from a man in his forties or fifties with Graves' ophthalmopathy. CDR3s include the opening cysteine and the closing phenylalanine or tryptophan. A D gene is named only where the DNA matches it firmly. Part of the rows lack a size; the others show once, few, many or a class for expanded clones.

V,J,length,size,D,CDR3,DNA
TRBV20-1,TRBJ2-7,18,.,TRBD2,CSARVLQGLARETYEQYF,TGCAGTGCTAGAGTTCTTCAGGGACTAGCGCGAGAAACCTACGAGCAGTACTTC
TRBV5-4,TRBJ2-5,13,many,TRBD1,CASSLPGGETQYF,TGTGCCAGCAGCTTGCCAGGGGGAGAGACCCAGTACTTC
TRBV28,TRBJ2-7,15,many,.,CASRQGGGKTYEQYF,TGTGCCAGCAGACAAGGAGGGGGCAAAACCTACGAGCAGTACTTC
TRBV7-2,TRBJ2-5,13,few,.,CASSPRTKETQYF,TGTGCCAGCAGCCCAAGGACTAAAGAGACCCAGTACTTC
TRBV6-5,TRBJ2-7,14,many,.,CASSYSPAGYEQYF,TGTGCCAGCAGTTACTCGCCTGCCGGCTACGAGCAGTACTTC
TRBV7-8,TRBJ1-5,17,many,.,CASSLGTGLSRNQPQHF,TGTGCCAGCAGCTTGGGTACAGGGCTTAGTCGCAATCAGCCCCAGCATTTT
TRBV5-1,TRBJ2-7,15,.,.,CASSLAGGSFSEQYF,TGCGCCAGCAGCTTGGCCGGCGGCAGCTTTTCCGAGCAGTACTTC
TRBV7-2,TRBJ2-5,14,few,.,CASSLESWQETQYF,TGTGCCAGCAGCTTAGAATCGTGGCAAGAGACCCAGTACTTC
TRBV7-2,TRBJ2-7,11,many,.,CASSNTGLGYF,TGTGCCAGCAGCAATACAGGATTGGGGTACTTC
TRBV6-1,TRBJ1-1,13,.,TRBD1,CASRGQGGTEAFF,TGTGCCAGCAGGGGACAGGGAGGAACTGAAGCTTTCTTT
TRBV7-3,TRBJ2-5,14,many,TRBD1,CASSQQGAEETQYF,TGTGCCAGCAGCCAACAGGGGGCTGAGGAGACCCAGTACTTC
TRBV28,TRBJ2-7,14,many,.,CASSLHGEAYEQYF,TGTGCCAGCAGTTTACACGGGGAGGCCTACGAGCAGTACTTC
TRBV12-3/TRBV12-4,TRBJ2-7,10,many,.,CAPQGYEQYF,TGTGCACCGCAGGGTTACGAGCAGTACTTC
TRBV30,TRBJ1-3,13,many,.,CAWRTASGNTIYF,TGTGCCTGGAGGACAGCCTCTGGAAACACCATATATTTT
TRBV12-3/TRBV12-4,TRBJ1-1,16,.,.,CASSSPWGPQATEAFF,TGTGCCAGCAGTTCCCCCTGGGGACCCCAGGCGACTGAAGCTTTCTTT
TRBV2,TRBJ2-7,12,once,TRBD2,CATRLAGHEQYF,TGTGCCACCAGACTAGCGGGCCACGAGCAGTACTTC
TRBV28,TRBJ1-1,14,.,.,CASSFMTENTEAFF,TGTGCCAGCAGTTTTATGACGGAGAACACTGAAGCTTTCTTT
TRBV3-1,TRBJ2-5,13,.,.,CASSPSEQETQYF,TGTGCCAGCAGCCCCTCTGAACAAGAGACCCAGTACTTC
TRBV14,TRBJ2-6,14,many,.,CASSQNSGANVLTF,TGTGCCAGCAGCCAGAACTCTGGGGCCAACGTCCTGACTTTC
TRBV30,TRBJ2-6,17,many,TRBD2,CAWRVLAGNSGANVLTF,TGTGCCTGGAGGGTACTAGCGGGAAACTCTGGGGCCAACGTCCTGACTTTC
TRBV6-2/TRBV6-3,TRBJ2-2,18,many,TRBD2,CASSYSGPGRADTGELFF,TGTGCCAGCAGTTACTCAGGTCCCGGGAGGGCCGACACCGGGGAGCTGTTTTTT
TRBV20-1,TRBJ2-7,14,many,TRBD2,CSAVSGGSLYEQYF,TGCAGTGCTGTAAGCGGGGGATCTTTATACGAGCAGTACTTC
TRBV6-2/TRBV6-3,TRBJ2-2,16,.,TRBD2,CASSYSTSGNTGELFF,TGTGCCAGCAGTTACTCCACTAGCGGGAACACCGGGGAGCTGTTTTTT
TRBV6-5,TRBJ2-7,16,many,.,CASSYSSRYGYYEQYF,TGTGCCAGCAGTTACTCGAGCCGGTACGGATACTACGAGCAGTACTTC
TRBV12-3/TRBV12-4,TRBJ1-3,15,many,.,CASNFRASSGNTIYF,TGTGCCAGCAATTTTCGCGCTAGCTCTGGAAACACCATATATTTT
TRBV12-5,TRBJ2-5,20,many,.,CASGLVLGWGREMSSETQYF,TGTGCTAGTGGTTTGGTACTTGGCTGGGGAAGGGAAATGTCTTCGGAGACCCAGTACTTC
TRBV24-1,TRBJ2-5,16,many,TRBD1,CATSEDRGGHQETQYF,TGTGCCACCAGTGAAGACAGAGGGGGCCACCAAGAGACCCAGTACTTC
TRBV2,TRBJ1-1,15,once,.,CASSVHRFPGTEAFF,TGTGCCAGCAGTGTACACAGGTTTCCCGGGACTGAAGCTTTCTTT
TRBV6-1,TRBJ2-5,18,once,TRBD1,CASSTAAGDRGLLETQYF,TGTGCCAGCAGTACCGCGGCGGGGGACAGGGGTTTGTTGGAGACCCAGTACTTC
TRBV30,TRBJ2-7,15,few,.,CAWSQQDVLFYEQYF,TGTGCCTGGAGCCAACAGGACGTACTGTTCTACGAGCAGTACTTC
TRBV6-2/TRBV6-3,TRBJ2-4,16,.,.,CASSPDPTGAKNIQYF,TGTGCCAGCAGCCCCGACCCTACGGGGGCCAAAAACATTCAGTACTTC
TRBV5-1,TRBJ2-7,16,many,.,CASSLGPVGGSYEQYF,TGCGCCAGCAGCTTGGGGCCTGTGGGTGGATCCTACGAGCAGTACTTC
TRBV29-1,TRBJ2-7,13,.,.,CSVRLGEDYEHYF,TGCAGCGTTCGACTAGGGGAGGACTACGAGCATTACTTC